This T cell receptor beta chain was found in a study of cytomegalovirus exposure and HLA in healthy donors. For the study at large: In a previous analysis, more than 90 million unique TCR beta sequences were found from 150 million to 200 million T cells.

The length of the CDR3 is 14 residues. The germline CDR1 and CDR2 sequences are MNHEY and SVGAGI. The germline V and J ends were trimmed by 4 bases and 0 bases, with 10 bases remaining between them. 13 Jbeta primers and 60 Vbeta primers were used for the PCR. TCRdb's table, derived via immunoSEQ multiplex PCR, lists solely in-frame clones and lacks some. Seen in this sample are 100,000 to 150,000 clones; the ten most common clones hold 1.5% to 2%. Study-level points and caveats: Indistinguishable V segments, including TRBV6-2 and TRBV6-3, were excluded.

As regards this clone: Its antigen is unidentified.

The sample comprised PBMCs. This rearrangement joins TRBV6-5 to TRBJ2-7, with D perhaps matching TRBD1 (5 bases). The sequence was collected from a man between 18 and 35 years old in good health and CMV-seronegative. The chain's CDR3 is CASSLTGISYEQYF. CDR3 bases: TGTGCCAGCAGTTTAACAGGTATCTCCTACGAGCAGTACTTC.